This T cell receptor beta chain derives from a study of tumor-infiltrating lymphocytes in primary liver carcinoma. Background on the study: Among the tumors, stages were T1-T3 N0M0 and sizes roughly 4.2 to 11 cm. Roughly 3.5 to 8 million productive TCRbeta reads were obtained per sample, with similar numbers across tissue types.

Germline DNA was extracted too, while blood RNA derived from unsorted whole blood. A remark on this clonotype: The junction departs from germline at one end; a sequencing error may be responsible.

TCR beta cDNA was reverse-transcribed from around 0.55 ug of total RNA. The reaction used a constant-region primer and ProtoScript II reverse transcriptase. ARM-PCR, slightly modified, supplied the TCR beta libraries through three nested multiplex PCR rounds. For roughly 11 cycles apiece, the opening two PCR rounds ran with TRBV1-TRBV30 forward primers and a C-beta reverse primer. TCRdb reanalysed the multiplex PCR reads using MiXCR and keeps one entry per CDR3 protein. Here the sample spans some 200,000 distinct CDR3 sequences, approximately 65% being singletons. Germline assignment: CDR1 SGHRS and CDR2 YFSETQ. CDR3 length: 16 amino acids.

Sequenced: peripheral blood. The origin of this receptor is a woman aged 60 to 75 with primary liver carcinoma and hepatitis B virus infection. The chain is built from TRBV5-1 and TRBJ1-5; 8 bases line up with TRBD1. CDR3 DNA sequence: TGCGCCAGCAGCTGGGGGGAACAGGGGGTGAATCAGCTCCAGCATTTT. Translated: CASSWGEQGVNQLQHF. Full variable domain (rest looked up from reference TRBV5-1 and TRBJ1-5): KAGVTQTPRYLIKTRGQQVTLSCSPISGHRSVSWYQQTPGQGLQFLFEYFSETQRNKGNFPGRFSGRQFSNSRSEMNVSTLELGDSALYLCASSWGEQGVNQLQHFGDGTRLSIL.